This TCR beta chain was identified during a study of shared clonotypes between healthy human individuals. V lost 5 bases to trimming and J lost 2 bases; unmatched junction nucleotides: 1. Per the germline V gene, CDR1 is KGHSH and CDR2 is LQKENI. This CDR3 comprises 15 residues. Regarding the study as a whole: On the whole, naive subsets had larger estimated richness than memory subsets had. Roughly 5.3% of naive CD4 clonotypes were common to a handful of donors.

The data were produced by immunoSEQ multiplex PCR, yet TCRdb's version contains in-frame clones alone and is incomplete. The sample holds about 1.1 million clones; around 78% are singletons and the top ten take approximately 0.5%. Concerning this clone itself: The antigen is unknown.

The chain joins TRBV18 to TRBJ2-3; 13 positions agree with TRBD2. Sequenced input: memory CD4+ T cells from PBMCs. As for subset: CD45RA-negative fraction. The receptor comes from a man between 18 and 35 years old in good health. Some clones in this sample may be carry-over from other donors' samples. The CDR3 DNA reads as TGTGCCAGCTCAGGGACTAGCGGGGCCACAGATACGCAGTATTTT. This codes for CASSGTSGATDTQYF.